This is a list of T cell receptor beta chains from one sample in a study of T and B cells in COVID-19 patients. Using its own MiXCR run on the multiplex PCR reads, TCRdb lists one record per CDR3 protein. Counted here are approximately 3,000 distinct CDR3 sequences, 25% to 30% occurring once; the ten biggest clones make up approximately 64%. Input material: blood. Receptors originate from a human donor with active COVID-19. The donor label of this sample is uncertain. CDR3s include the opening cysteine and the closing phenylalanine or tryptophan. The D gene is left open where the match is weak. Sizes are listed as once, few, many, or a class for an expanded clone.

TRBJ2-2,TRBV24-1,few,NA,CATSRATGELFF,TGTGCCACCAGCAGGGCCACCGGGGAGCTGTTTTTT